This T cell receptor (beta chain) originates from a study of T cell responses to AZD1222 COVID-19 vaccine. A note on this clone: Its antigen remains unknown.

Regarding the study as a whole: Nearly half of spike-specific TCRs reportedly go after variant regions that carry no mutations. A mostly white British donor set with more females was recruited, and clonal diversity was possibly underestimated. Regions 160-218 and 743-854 dominated among vaccine-associated CD4 TCRs spanning spike. It was only after the peak T cell response that any repertoires were sampled.

CDR1 is SGHRS and CDR2 is YFSETQ in the germline V gene. With 3 bases removed from V and 0 bases from J, the gap between germline ends came to 10 bases. The CDR3 consists of 16 residues. The assay was immunoSEQ multiplex PCR, and TCRdb's table has in-frame clones only and misses some. The sample has about 190,000 clones; roughly 91% are singletons. This sample comprised peripheral blood, obtained on day 0 of AZD1222 vaccination. This clonotype originated in an adult in good health. The genes are TRBV5-1 and TRBJ2-6; D tentatively reads TRBD1 or TRBD2 (5 bases each). The DNA of the CDR3 is TGCGCCAGCAGCTCCGGGACGGTCTCTGGGGCCAACGTCCTGACTTTC. It is translated as CASSSGTVSGANVLTF.